Following are 8 T cell receptor beta chains from one sample sequenced in a study of response to subunit inactivated influenza vaccine. TCRdb called the RT-PCR reads again in MiXCR, with one record for every CDR3 protein. The table lists hundreds of thousands of distinct CDR3 sequences, about 25% of them singletons, with around 1.8% in the top ten. The specimen was CD4+ T cells sorted from PBMCs, collected around 5 days after vaccination. These receptors were collected from a man aged 45-60 years who received an inactivated influenza vaccine.

J is TRBJ2-1 and V is TRBV4-1; maybe TRBD1 (5 bases). Trimming left V 8 bases short and J 11 bases short, with 13 bases between. The CDR3 runs 11 residues. The germline V gene has CDR1 MGHRA and CDR2 YSYEKL. This CDR3 reads CASLPTGQQFF. The CDR3 DNA follows: TGCGCCAGCCTCCCCACAGGACAGCAGTTCTTC.

The J gene is TRBJ2-2, the V gene TRBV6-1, with 8 positions matching TRBD2. Germline CDR1 and CDR2: MNHNS and SASEGT. The CDR3 is made up of 16 amino acids. The junction had 10 bases not matched to a gene; V was cut back by 6 bases and J by 4 bases. The chain's CDR3 is CASSSKAGAGTGELFF. The CDR3 DNA reads TGTGCCAGCAGCTCGAAAGCGGGGGCGGGCACCGGGGAGCTGTTTTTT.

There are a few counts of this clonotype. The chain recombines TRBV5-1 with TRBJ2-7, with 10 bases fitting TRBD2. CDR3 size: 15 residues. Trimming at V came to 0 bases and at J to 4 bases, leaving 4 bases not matched to a gene. Germline V gene data show CDR1 as SGHRS and CDR2 as YFSETQ. The CDR3 sequence: CASSLVAGGGYEQYF. In DNA form, the CDR3 reads TGCGCCAGCAGCTTGGTAGCGGGAGGCGGATACGAGCAGTACTTC.

The V gene is TRBV28, the J gene TRBJ2-1; tentative D call: TRBD2 (5 bases). The CDR3 runs 15 residues. Germline CDR1 MDHEN, CDR2 SYDVKM. Trimming removed 7 bases from V and 7 bases from J, with 20 bases in between. The CDR3 nucleotides are TGTGCCAGCAATCCCCTAGGCTTCCGGGGTAATGAGCAGTTCTTC. It encodes CASNPLGFRGNEQFF. The variable domain in full, with the rest retrieved from reference TRBV28 and TRBJ2-1, is DVKVTQSSRYLVKRTGEKVFLECVQDMDHENMFWYRQDPGLGLRLIYFSYDVKMKEKGDIPEGYSVSREKKERFSLILESASTNQTSMYLCASNPLGFRGNEQFFGPGTRLTVL.

The gene calls are TRBV4-1 and TRBJ2-7; D remains unclear. There are 14 residues in the CDR3. V lost 1 base to trimming and J lost 2 bases, with 9 bases between them. Germline V gene lookup returns CDR1 MGHRA and CDR2 YSYEKL. This CDR3 is CASSQAPDTYEQYF. The CDR3 DNA sequence: TGCGCCAGCAGCCAAGCGCCTGACACCTACGAGCAGTACTTC.

The chain couples TRBV6-2 or TRBV6-3 to TRBJ2-7; a weak D match, TRBD2 (5 bases). There are 15 residues in the CDR3. Germline CDR1 reads MNHEY; CDR2 reads SVGEGT. V was pared by 4 bases and J by 4 bases, with 17 bases between. CDR3 loop: CASSSTIQRRYEQYF. Here the CDR3 DNA reads TGTGCCAGCAGTTCTACAATACAGCGGAGATACGAGCAGTACTTC.

The V call is TRBV7-9, the J call TRBJ1-5; no firm D call. V gave up 8 bases and J gave up 4 bases, with 9 bases separating them. CDR1 and CDR2 (germline): SEHNR, FQNEAQ (reference sequence). The CDR3 spans 12 residues. The CDR3 region has the DNA TGTGCCAGCGGCCTCCATAATCAGCCCCAGCATTTT. It specifies CASGLHNQPQHF.

The chain uses TRBV5-1 and TRBJ2-7; 10 bases are a match to TRBD2. Trimming took 0 bases from V and 4 from J; bases not matched to a gene: 7. The V gene's germline CDR1 is SGHRS and CDR2 YFSETQ. There are 16 residues in the CDR3. The CDR3 is CASSLVASGSRYEQYF. As DNA, the CDR3 is TGCGCCAGCAGCTTGGTGGCTAGCGGGAGTCGGTACGAGCAGTACTTC.